This entry describes one T cell receptor beta chain. Its cognate antigen is unknown. The data were obtained in a study of CD8+ T cells in alopecia areata. Study summary: Those treated were given oral tofacitinib at 5 to 10 mg twice daily.

Regarding the study as a whole: The study also sequences resident alphabeta T cells of normal skin in scalp samples. Many expanded lesional clones persisted in scalp and blood during tofacitinib.

TCR sequencing used cDNA made by reverse transcription of extracted RNA. Method: immunoSEQ multiplex PCR; TCRdb's copy keeps in-frame clones and lacks some. The data show about 220,000 clones, about 50% seen once. Treatment here: oral pan-JAK inhibitor, 5-10 mg twice daily. CD4+ and CD8+ T cells were sorted from PBMCs stained for CD3, CD4 and CD8. This material consisted of CD4+ T cells sorted from blood, taken at week 4, from a patient treated with tofacitinib. The source of this sequence is a human donor with alopecia areata.

As DNA, the CDR3 is TGTGCCAGCGGCTCTGGGAAGATGAACACTGAAGCTTTCTTT. Amino acid sequence: CASGSGKMNTEAFF. The chain recombines TRBV6-5 with TRBJ1-1; no clear D. Germline loops: CDR1 MNHEY, CDR2 SVGAGI. The CDR3 runs to 14 residues. V lost 8 bases to trimming and J lost 0 bases, with 13 bases between them.